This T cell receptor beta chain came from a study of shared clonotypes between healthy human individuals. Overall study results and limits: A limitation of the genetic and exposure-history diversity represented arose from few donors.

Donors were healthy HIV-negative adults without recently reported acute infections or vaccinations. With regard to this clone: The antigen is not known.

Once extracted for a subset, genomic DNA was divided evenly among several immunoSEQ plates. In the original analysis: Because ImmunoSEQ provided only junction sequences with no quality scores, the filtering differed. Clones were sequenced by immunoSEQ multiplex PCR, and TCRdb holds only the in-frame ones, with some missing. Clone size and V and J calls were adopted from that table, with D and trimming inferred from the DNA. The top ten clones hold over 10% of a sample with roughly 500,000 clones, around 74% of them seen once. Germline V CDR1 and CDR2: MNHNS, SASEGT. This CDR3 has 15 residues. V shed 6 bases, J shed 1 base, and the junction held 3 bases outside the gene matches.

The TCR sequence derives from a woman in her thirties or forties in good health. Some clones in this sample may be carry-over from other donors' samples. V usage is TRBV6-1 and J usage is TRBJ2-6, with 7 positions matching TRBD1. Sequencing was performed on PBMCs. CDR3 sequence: CASSGDRSGANVLTF. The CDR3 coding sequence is TGTGCCAGCAGCGGGGACAGATCTGGGGCCAACGTCCTGACTTTC.